The 12 T cell receptor beta chains below all came from one sample that was sequenced in a study of blood T cell repertoires in COVID-19. Profiled with immunoSEQ multiplex PCR; TCRdb holds only in-frame clones, not every one. This sample has more than 200,000 clones; less than 90% occur once, and the top ten carry about 10%. The specimen was peripheral blood. These receptors all come from a woman over 75 with COVID-19, enrolled during active disease.

The chain carries TRBV7-3 and TRBJ2-1; the D is unclear. V was shortened by 5 bases and J by 4 bases, with 15 bases between the two germline ends. CDR1 and CDR2 (germline): SGHTA, FQGTGA. The CDR3 is 15 residues long. The CDR3 spells CASSPAVLPYNEQFF. CDR3 nucleotide sequence: TGTGCCAGCAGCCCCGCCGTACTCCCATACAATGAGCAGTTCTTC.

V usage is TRBV6-5 and J usage is TRBJ1-1; 8 nucleotides match TRBD1. Germline CDR1 and CDR2: MNHEY and SVGAGI. The CDR3 consists of 15 residues. V lost 5 bases and J lost 4; bases outside the gene matches: 9. The CDR3 loop is CASSQLQGVGTEAFF. DNA of the CDR3: TGTGCCAGCAGTCAATTACAGGGGGTTGGCACTGAAGCTTTCTTT.

The chain employs TRBV7-8 and TRBJ1-1, with D uncertain. The CDR3 is 13 residues long. Trimming cost V 3 bases and J 1 base, with 6 bases left between them. Germline CDR1 and CDR2: SGHVS and FQNEAQ. CDR3 sequence: CASSFSGNTEAFF. DNA of the CDR3: TGTGCCAGCAGCTTCTCCGGGAACACTGAAGCTTTCTTT.

This chain uses TRBV7-2 with TRBJ2-3; no firm D call. The length of the CDR3 is 13 residues. CDR1 is SGHTA, CDR2 FQGNSA, per germline. Trimming shortened V by 2 bases and J by 3 bases, and 6 bases separated the two germline ends. CDR3 in DNA: TGTGCCAGCAGCTTACCAGCGACAGATACGCAGTATTTT. Translated, it gives CASSLPATDTQYF.

V is TRBV27 and J is TRBJ1-6; maybe TRBD1 (5 bases). Germline loops: CDR1 MNHEY, CDR2 SMNVEV (reference sequence). Trimming left V 4 bases short and J 8 bases short, with 18 bases between. The CDR3 has 16 amino acids. CDR3 bases: TGTGCCAGCAGTTCGGAGGGACCCCCCACCTATTCACCCCTCCACTTT. As protein: CASSSEGPPTYSPLHF.

Written as DNA, the CDR3 is TGTGCCAGCAAGCTCGTCCAGGGCGGTGGCTACACCTTC. Translated: CASKLVQGGGYTF. This sequence joins TRBV6-5 and TRBJ1-2, with D maybe TRBD1 (5 bases). This CDR3 comprises 13 residues. Germline V gene lookup returns CDR1 MNHEY and CDR2 SVGAGI. The germline V and J ends were trimmed by 7 bases and 7 bases, with 16 bases remaining between them.

The chain recombines TRBV6-6 with TRBJ2-7; 8 nucleotides match TRBD1. J lost 6 bases, V lost 6 bases, and 7 bases had no gene match. Germline CDR1 and CDR2: MNHNY and SVGAGI (reference sequence). The CDR3 runs to 13 residues. The CDR3 region is CASRGQGSFEQYV. The CDR3, as DNA: TGTGCCAGCAGAGGACAGGGTAGTTTCGAGCAGTACGTC.

V gene TRBV5-1 combines with J gene TRBJ2-2, with D tentatively TRBD1 (6 bases). CDR1 is SGHRS, CDR2 YFSETQ, per germline. Trimming cost V 7 bases and J 0 bases, with 13 bases left between them. The CDR3 consists of 15 residues. The CDR3 DNA reads TGCGCCAGCCTCCCCGGGACAACGAACACCGGGGAGCTGTTTTTT. This sequence encodes CASLPGTTNTGELFF.

This chain links TRBV5-5 with TRBJ2-3, with TRBD1 matching 8 bases. CDR3 length: 16 residues. CDR1 SGHKS and CDR2 YYEKEE come from the germline V gene (reference sequence). Trimming took 4 bases from V and 2 from J; bases not matched to a gene: 9. This CDR3 is CASSILDRAITDTQYF. DNA of the CDR3: TGTGCCAGCAGCATCCTGGACAGGGCCATCACAGATACGCAGTATTTT.

The CDR3 spells CASSPRSGSGNTIYF. The DNA of the CDR3 is TGTGCCAGCAGCCCTCGCTCCGGCTCTGGAAACACCATATATTTT. The chain links TRBV3-1 (or the pseudogene TRBV3-2) to TRBJ1-3; D call uncertain. V lost 4 bases to trimming and J lost 0 bases, with 10 bases between them. CDR3 size: 15 residues. Germline V gene data show CDR1 as LGHDT and CDR2 as YNNKEL (reference sequence).

V is TRBV6-6 and J is TRBJ2-1; the match to TRBD2 covers 12 bases. With 2 bases clipped from V and 10 bases from J, the junction kept 3 bases outside the gene matches. Germline V gives CDR1 MNHNY, CDR2 SVGAGI (reference sequence). The CDR3 consists of 14 residues. CDR3 in DNA: TGTGCCAGCAGTTACAGACTAGCGGGGGAAGAGCAGTTCTTC. It specifies CASSYRLAGEEQFF.

This chain connects TRBV4-1 to TRBJ2-1; 7 bases fit TRBD2. Trimming at V came to 1 base and at J to 3 bases, leaving 6 bases not matched to a gene. This CDR3 comprises 16 residues. Germline V gene lookup returns CDR1 MGHRA and CDR2 YSYEKL. DNA for the CDR3: TGCGCCAGCAGCCAAGTGGGGCGGGGGAGCTACAATGAGCAGTTCTTC. This encodes CASSQVGRGSYNEQFF.